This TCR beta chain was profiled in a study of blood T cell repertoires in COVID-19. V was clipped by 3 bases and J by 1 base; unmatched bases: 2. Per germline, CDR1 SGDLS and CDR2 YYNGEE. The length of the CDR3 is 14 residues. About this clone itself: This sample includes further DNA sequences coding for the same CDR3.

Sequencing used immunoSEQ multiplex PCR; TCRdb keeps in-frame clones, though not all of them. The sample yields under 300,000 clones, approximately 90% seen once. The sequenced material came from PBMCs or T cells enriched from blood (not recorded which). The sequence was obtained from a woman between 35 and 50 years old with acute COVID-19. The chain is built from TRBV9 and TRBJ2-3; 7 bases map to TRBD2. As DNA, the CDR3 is TGTGCCAGCAGCGCCGGACTAGGCACAGATACGCAGTATTTT. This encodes CASSAGLGTDTQYF.